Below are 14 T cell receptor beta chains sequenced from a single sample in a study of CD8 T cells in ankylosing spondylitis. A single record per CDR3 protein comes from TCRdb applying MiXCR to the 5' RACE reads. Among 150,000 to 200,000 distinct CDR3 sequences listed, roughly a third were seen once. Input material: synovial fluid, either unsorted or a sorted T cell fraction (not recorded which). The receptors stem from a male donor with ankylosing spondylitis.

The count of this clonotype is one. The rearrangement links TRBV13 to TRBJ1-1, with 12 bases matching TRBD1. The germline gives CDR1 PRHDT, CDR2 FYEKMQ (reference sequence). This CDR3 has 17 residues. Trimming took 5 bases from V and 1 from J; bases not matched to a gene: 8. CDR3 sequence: CASSPQTGQGANTEAFF. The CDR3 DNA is TGTGCCAGCAGCCCCCAAACGGGACAGGGGGCGAACACTGAAGCTTTCTTT.

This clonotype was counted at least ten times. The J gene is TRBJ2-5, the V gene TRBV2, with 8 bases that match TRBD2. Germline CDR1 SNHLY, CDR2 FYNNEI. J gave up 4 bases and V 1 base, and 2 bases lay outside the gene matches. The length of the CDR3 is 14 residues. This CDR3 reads CASSEGLAGETQYF. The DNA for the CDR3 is TGTGCCAGCAGTGAAGGCCTAGCGGGAGAGACCCAGTACTTC.

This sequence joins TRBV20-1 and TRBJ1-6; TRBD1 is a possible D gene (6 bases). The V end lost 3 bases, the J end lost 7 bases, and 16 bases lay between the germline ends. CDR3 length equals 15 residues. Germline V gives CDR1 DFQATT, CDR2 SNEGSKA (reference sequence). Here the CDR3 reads CSARLEGGKNSPLHF. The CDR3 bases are TGCAGTGCTAGGCTCGAGGGGGGCAAGAATTCACCCCTCCACTTT.

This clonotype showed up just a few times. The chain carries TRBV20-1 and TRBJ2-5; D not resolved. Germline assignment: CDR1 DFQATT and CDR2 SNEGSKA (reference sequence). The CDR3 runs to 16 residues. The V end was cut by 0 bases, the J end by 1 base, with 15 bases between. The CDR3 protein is CSARDLRETGQETQYF. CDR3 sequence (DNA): TGCAGTGCTAGAGATCTGCGTGAGACGGGCCAAGAGACCCAGTACTTC.

CDR3 in DNA: TGTGCCAGCAGCCAAGAGGGGGACAGGAACACCGGGGAGCTGTTTTTT. It is translated as CASSQEGDRNTGELFF. This chain connects TRBV4-2 to TRBJ2-2; 7 bases map to TRBD1. Germline lookup yields CDR1 LGHNA and CDR2 YNFKEQ. There are 16 residues in the CDR3. V lost 0 bases and J lost 1; bases outside the gene matches: 2.

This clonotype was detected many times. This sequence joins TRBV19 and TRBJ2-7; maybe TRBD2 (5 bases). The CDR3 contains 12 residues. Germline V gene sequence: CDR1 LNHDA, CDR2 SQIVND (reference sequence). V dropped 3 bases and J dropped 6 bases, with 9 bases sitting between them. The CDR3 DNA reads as TGTGCCAGTAGTATGTCGGGAATCGAGCAGTACTTC. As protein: CASSMSGIEQYF.

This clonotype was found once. This CDR3 is CASTNWGDGNTIYF. As DNA, the CDR3 is TGTGCCAGCACCAACTGGGGCGATGGAAACACCATATATTTT. This rearrangement joins TRBV27 to TRBJ1-3; tentatively, D is TRBD1 (5 bases). The V and J ends lost 7 bases and 3 bases respectively, with 13 bases between them. The CDR3 loop spans 14 amino acids. Germline V CDR1 and CDR2: MNHEY, SMNVEV (reference sequence).

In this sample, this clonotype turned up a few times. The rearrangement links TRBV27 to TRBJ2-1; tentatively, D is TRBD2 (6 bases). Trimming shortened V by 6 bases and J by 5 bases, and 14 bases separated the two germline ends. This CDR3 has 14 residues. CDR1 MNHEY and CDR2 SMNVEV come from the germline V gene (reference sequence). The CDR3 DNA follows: TGTGCCAGCAGCCGGTGGCGACTAGACAATGAGCAGTTCTTC. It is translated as CASSRWRLDNEQFF.

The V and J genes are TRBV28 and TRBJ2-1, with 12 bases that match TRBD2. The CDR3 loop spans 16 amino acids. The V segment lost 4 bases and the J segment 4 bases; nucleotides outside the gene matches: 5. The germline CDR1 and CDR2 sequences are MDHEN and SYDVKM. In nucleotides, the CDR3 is TGTGCCAGCAGTTCCCATCTAGCGGGAGGGTACAATGAGCAGTTCTTC. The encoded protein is CASSSHLAGGYNEQFF.

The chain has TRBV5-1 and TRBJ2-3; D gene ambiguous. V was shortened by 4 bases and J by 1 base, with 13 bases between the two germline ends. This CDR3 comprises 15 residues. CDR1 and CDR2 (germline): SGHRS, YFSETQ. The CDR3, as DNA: TGCGCCAGCAGCCATCTAGGTAGAGGCACAGATACGCAGTATTTT. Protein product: CASSHLGRGTDTQYF.

The chain's CDR3 is CSGREKTDTQYF. DNA of the CDR3: TGCAGTGGGCGGGAGAAAACAGATACGCAGTATTTT. The rearrangement uses TRBV20-1 and TRBJ2-3; 7 nucleotides match TRBD2. V trimming: 7 bases; J trimming: 3 bases; junction bases outside the gene matches: 4. CDR3 length equals 12 residues. Germline CDR1 and CDR2: DFQATT and SNEGSKA (reference sequence).

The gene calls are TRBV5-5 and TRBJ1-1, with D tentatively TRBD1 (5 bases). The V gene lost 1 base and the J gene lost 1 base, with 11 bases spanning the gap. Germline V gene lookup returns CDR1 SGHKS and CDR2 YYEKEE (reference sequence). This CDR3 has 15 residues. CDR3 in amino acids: CASSLTGQSNTEAFF. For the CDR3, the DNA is TGTGCCAGCAGCTTGACCGGACAATCGAACACTGAAGCTTTCTTT.

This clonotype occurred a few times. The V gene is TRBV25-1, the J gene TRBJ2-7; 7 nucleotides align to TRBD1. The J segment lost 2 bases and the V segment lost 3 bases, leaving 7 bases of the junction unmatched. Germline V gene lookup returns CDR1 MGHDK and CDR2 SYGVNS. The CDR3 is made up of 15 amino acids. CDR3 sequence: CASSDPQGDTYEQYF. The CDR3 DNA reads TGTGCCAGCAGTGACCCCCAGGGGGATACCTACGAGCAGTACTTC.

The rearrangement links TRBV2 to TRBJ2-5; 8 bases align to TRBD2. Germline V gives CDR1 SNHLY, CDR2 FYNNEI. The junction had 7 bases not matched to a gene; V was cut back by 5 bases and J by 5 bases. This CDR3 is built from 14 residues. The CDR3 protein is CASSRPAGGETQYF. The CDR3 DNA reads TGTGCCAGCAGTAGACCGGCGGGAGGCGAGACCCAGTACTTC. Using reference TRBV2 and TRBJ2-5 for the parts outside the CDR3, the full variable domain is EPEVTQTPSHQVTQMGQEVILRCVPISNHLYFYWYRQILGQKVEFLVSFYNNEISEKSEIFDDQFSVERPDGSNFTLKIRSTKLEDSAMYFCASSRPAGGETQYFGPGTRLLVL.